The clone carrying this T cell receptor beta chain appeared many times. This entry belongs to a study of Graves' ophthalmopathy and Graves' hyperthyroidism. Study summary: The collection of peripheral blood took place at initial diagnosis, before any treatment.

Investigators amplified TCR beta CDR3 regions from RNA transcripts. The authors performed first-round RT-PCR with HTBI primers and then a second-round multiplex PCR. MiXCR, applied by TCRdb to the multiplex PCR reads, yields one record per CDR3 protein. The sample contains hundreds of thousands of distinct CDR3 sequences, over 20% of which appear only once. Orbital computed tomography, together with clinical symptoms, serum thyroxine, TRAb and thyroid ultrasound, was used for diagnosis. The PBMC fraction was derived from more than 8 ml of fresh peripheral blood. This CDR3 contains 16 residues. V trimming: 4 bases; J trimming: 5 bases; junction bases outside the gene matches: 12. Germline CDR1 and CDR2: KGHDR and SFDVKD.

The gene calls are TRBV24-1 and TRBJ2-5, with TRBD1 identical over 7 bases. The sequence was collected from a woman between 18 and 29 years old with stable Graves' hyperthyroidism. Sequenced: peripheral blood. CDR3 bases: TGTGCCACCAGTGACTCCGACAGGGTTGGTTTGGAGACCCAGTACTTC. Protein product: CATSDSDRVGLETQYF.